Below, 11 T cell receptor beta chains from the same sample are listed, as sequenced in a study of blood T cell repertoires in COVID-19. Repertoires were generated with immunoSEQ multiplex PCR, while TCRdb's copy carries only in-frame clones and drops some. The sample lists roughly 290,000 clones, about 85% occurring once. The sample consisted of peripheral blood. The receptors shown here come from a woman aged 50 to 65 with active or convalescent COVID-19.

The chain combines TRBV10-1 with TRBJ2-1; 9 positions agree with TRBD1. J lost 7 bases, V lost 6 bases, and 7 bases had no gene match. The CDR3 covers 14 residues. Germline CDR1 is WNHNN and CDR2 is SYGVQD (reference sequence). The CDR3 coding sequence is TGCGCCAGCAGCCGGGACAGGGTGGGAAATGAGCAGTTCTTC. Translated: CASSRDRVGNEQFF.

This clone appeared once. The V gene is TRBV7-9, the J gene TRBJ1-6; unclear D gene. Germline-derived CDR1 and CDR2 are SEHNR and FQNEAQ (reference sequence). V lost 5 bases, J lost 7 bases, and 9 bases lay in between. The CDR3 sequence is 13 residues long. The CDR3 DNA follows: TGTGCCAGCAGCCAAGCCGGGAATTCACCCCTCCACTTT. This gives the protein CASSQAGNSPLHF.

This rearrangement joins TRBV4-1 to TRBJ2-7; the D is unclear. The CDR3 extends over 12 amino acids. V gave up 1 base and J gave up 6 bases, with 7 bases separating them. From germline, CDR1 is MGHRA and CDR2 YSYEKL. DNA for the CDR3: TGCGCCAGCAGCCAAGTGAGTGGCGAGCAGTACTTC. This sequence encodes CASSQVSGEQYF.

The V gene is TRBV5-4, the J gene TRBJ1-1; no definite D call. Germline lookup yields CDR1 SGHNT and CDR2 YYREEE (reference sequence). Between the trimmed V and J ends, which lost 2 bases and 1 base, there was a span of 6 bases. This CDR3 is built from 13 residues. The CDR3 loop reads CASSLGRNTEAFF. CDR3 sequence (DNA): TGTGCCAGCAGCTTAGGGAGGAACACTGAAGCTTTCTTT.

CDR3 sequence: CASRGQGGTNEKLFF. The CDR3 DNA reads as TGTGCCAGCAGAGGACAGGGGGGTACTAATGAAAAACTGTTTTTT. J is TRBJ1-4 and V is TRBV28; 10 bases are shared with TRBD1. V shed 6 bases and J 2 bases; nucleotides not matched to a gene: 3. The CDR3 length is 15 residues. Germline-derived CDR1 and CDR2 are MDHEN and SYDVKM. The full variable domain, rest sourced from reference TRBV28 and TRBJ1-4, is DVKVTQSSRYLVKRTGEKVFLECVQDMDHENMFWYRQDPGLGLRLIYFSYDVKMKEKGDIPEGYSVSREKKERFSLILESASTNQTSMYLCASRGQGGTNEKLFFGSGTQLSVL.

The chain combines TRBV5-1 with TRBJ2-5; TRBD2 matches 11 bases. The CDR3 spans 16 residues. The trim removed 3 bases at V and 1 base at J, leaving 5 bases unmatched. CDR1 is SGHRS and CDR2 is YFSETQ in the germline V gene. CDR3 region: CASSSGLADSQETQYF. The CDR3 DNA reads TGCGCCAGCAGCTCGGGACTAGCGGATAGCCAAGAGACCCAGTACTTC. Looking up the rest from reference TRBV5-1 and TRBJ2-5 gives the full variable domain: KAGVTQTPRYLIKTRGQQVTLSCSPISGHRSVSWYQQTPGQGLQFLFEYFSETQRNKGNFPGRFSGRQFSNSRSEMNVSTLELGDSALYLCASSSGLADSQETQYFGPGTRLLVL.

A note on this clone: A much larger clone lies one base from this, so it may be a read error. The chain combines TRBV7-6 with TRBJ2-2; D ambiguous. This CDR3 is built from 13 residues. The V gene lost 0 bases and the J gene lost 6 bases, with 5 bases spanning the gap. The germline CDR1 and CDR2 sequences are SGHVS and FNYEAQ. In DNA, the CDR3 is TGTGCCAGCAGCTTAGCCGGGTCCGGGGAGCTGTTTTTT. Translated, it gives CASSLAGSGELFF.

V usage is TRBV5-1 and J usage is TRBJ1-2, with 9 bases matching TRBD1. CDR1 is SGHRS, CDR2 YFSETQ, per germline. With V trimmed by 4 bases and J by 1 base, 8 bases remained unmatched. The CDR3 length is 16 residues. The CDR3 nucleotides are TGCGCCAGCAGCCATTCGACAGGGGGAAATAACTATGGCTACACCTTC. Encoded protein: CASSHSTGGNNYGYTF.

The rearrangement links TRBV27 to TRBJ2-1; D possibly corresponds to TRBD1 (6 bases). The CDR3 length is 13 residues. In germline, CDR1 is MNHEY, CDR2 SMNVEV (reference sequence). The V and J ends lost 4 bases and 5 bases respectively, with 9 bases between them. The CDR3 sequence: CASSWTANNEQFF. CDR3 sequence (DNA): TGTGCCAGCAGTTGGACAGCTAACAATGAGCAGTTCTTC.

The rearrangement uses TRBV18 and TRBJ2-7, with 12 positions matching TRBD1. Germline V gene data show CDR1 as KGHSH and CDR2 as LQKENI. V lost 3 bases and J lost 5; bases outside the gene matches: 5. This CDR3 has 15 residues. The CDR3 sequence is CASSPLGQGADEQYF. In DNA form, the CDR3 reads TGTGCCAGCTCACCTTTGGGACAGGGGGCCGACGAGCAGTACTTC. The complete variable domain, with remaining parts taken from reference TRBV18 and TRBJ2-7, reads NAGVMQNPRHLVRRRGQEARLRCSPMKGHSHVYWYRQLPEEGLKFMVYLQKENIIDESGMPKERFSAEFPKEGPSILRIQQVVRGDSAAYFCASSPLGQGADEQYFGPGTRLTVT.

The chain links TRBV12-5 to TRBJ2-3, with D possibly matching TRBD2 (7 bases). The germline CDR1 and CDR2 sequences are LGHNT and FRNRAP. V lost 1 base and J 3 bases, leaving 14 bases between the germline ends. The CDR3 length is 16 residues. CDR3 amino acids: CASGLGGLGGTDTQYF. CDR3 nucleotide sequence: TGTGCTAGTGGTTTGGGGGGGCTCGGGGGGACAGATACGCAGTATTTT. The full variable domain, in which reference TRBV12-5 and TRBJ2-3 provide the parts outside the CDR3, is DARVTQTPRHKVTEMGQEVTMRCQPILGHNTVFWYRQTMMQGLELLAYFRNRAPLDDSGMPKDRFSAEMPDATLATLKIQPSEPRDSAVYFCASGLGGLGGTDTQYFGPGTRLTVL.